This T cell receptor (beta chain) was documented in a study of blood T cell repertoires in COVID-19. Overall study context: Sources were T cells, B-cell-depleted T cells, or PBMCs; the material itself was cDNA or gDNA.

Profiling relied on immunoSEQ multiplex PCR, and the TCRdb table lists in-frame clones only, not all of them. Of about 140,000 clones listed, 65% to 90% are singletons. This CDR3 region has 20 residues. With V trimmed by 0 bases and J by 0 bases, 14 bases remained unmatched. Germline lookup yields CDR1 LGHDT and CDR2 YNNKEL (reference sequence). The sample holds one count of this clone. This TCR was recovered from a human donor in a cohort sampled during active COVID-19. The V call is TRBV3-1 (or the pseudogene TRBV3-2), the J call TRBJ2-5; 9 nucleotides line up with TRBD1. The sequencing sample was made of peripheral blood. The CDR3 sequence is CASSQDHRTGVGGYQETQYF. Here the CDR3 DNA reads TGTGCCAGCAGCCAAGACCACAGGACAGGGGTGGGAGGATACCAAGAGACCCAGTACTTC.